The clone carrying this T cell receptor beta chain was recorded a few times. The sample belongs to a study of blood T cell repertoires in COVID-19. Profiled with immunoSEQ multiplex PCR; TCRdb holds only in-frame clones, not every one. The sample lists 20,000 to 25,000 clones; approximately 90% were seen once. This TCR was recovered from a woman older than 75 with active COVID-19. Sequenced sample: peripheral blood.

The CDR3 DNA is TGTGCCAGCAGTTCTTCAGTGAACACTGAAGCTTTCTTT. Translating gives CASSSSVNTEAFF. The V gene is TRBV12-3 or TRBV12-4, the J gene TRBJ1-1, with D uncertain. The CDR3 is 13 residues long. V lost 4 bases and J lost 0, with 6 bases in between.